This TCR beta chain was documented in a study of T cells in localized non-small cell lung cancer. Some clones are missing from TCRdb's copy, which holds only in-frame ones; the method was immunoSEQ multiplex PCR. The table records roughly 35,000 clones, over 70% of them present only once. With 3 bases removed from V and 1 base from J, the gap between germline ends came to 13 bases. The CDR3 loop spans 15 amino acids. Germline CDR1 is MGHRA and CDR2 is YSYEKL. The source material was peripheral blood, sampled before any cancer treatment. The receptor comes from a woman aged 35 to 69 with stage I lung adenocarcinoma. The chain joins TRBV4-1 to TRBJ2-7; TRBD2 might be the D (6 bases). The CDR3 protein is CASSQAVAVSYEQYF. In nucleotides, the CDR3 is TGCGCCAGCAGCCAGGCAGTAGCGGTATCCTACGAGCAGTACTTC.